Listed below are T cell receptor beta chains from one sample, sequenced in a study of T cell repertoires in cytomegalovirus infection. TCRdb independently ran MiXCR on the reads; one entry per CDR3 protein. Of about 310,000 distinct CDR3 sequences in the sample, about a tenth were seen once. Sequencing input: PBMCs. These receptors were collected from a human donor in good health (CMV status not recorded). Some clones in this sample may be carry-over from other donors' samples. The CDR3 runs from the conserved cysteine through the conserved F or W. D genes are given only for firm matches. The listing skips clone size in some rows; elsewhere it reads once, few, many or a size class.

TRBV7-2	TRBJ1-6	.	many	CASSLGTGNSPLHF	TGTGCCAGCAGCTTAGGGACGGGGAATTCACCCCTCCACTTT
TRBV6-5	TRBJ2-2	.	few	CASSYSISDGGELFF	TGTGCCAGCAGTTACTCGATTTCTGATGGCGGGGAGCTGTTTTTT
TRBV6-2/TRBV6-3	TRBJ2-7	.	many	CASSPRRGNYEQYF	TGTGCCAGCAGTCCCCGGAGGGGGAACTACGAGCAGTACTTC
TRBV3-1	TRBJ1-1	.	few	CASSQDRLYTEAFF	TGTGCCAGCAGCCAAGACAGACTGTATACTGAAGCTTTCTTT
TRBV12-3/TRBV12-4	TRBJ2-2	.	few	CASSWDRGITGELFF	TGTGCCAGCAGTTGGGACCGAGGGATCACCGGGGAGCTGTTTTTT
TRBV11-3	TRBJ2-1	TRBD2	.	CASSPGTSRSYNEQFF	TGTGCCAGCAGCCCTGGGACTAGTCGGTCCTACAATGAGCAGTTCTTC
TRBV20-1	TRBJ2-1	TRBD2	many	CSAKGLAGRNEQFF	TGCAGTGCTAAAGGACTAGCGGGGAGGAATGAGCAGTTCTTC
TRBV25-1	TRBJ2-2	TRBD1	many	CASSFRTGEIGELFF	TGTGCCAGCAGTTTTAGGACAGGGGAAATCGGGGAGCTGTTTTTT
TRBV5-6	TRBJ1-3	.	few	CASSFRASSGNTIYF	TGTGCCAGCAGCTTTCGGGCGAGCTCTGGAAACACCATATATTTT
TRBV12-5	TRBJ1-5	.	many	CASGLNRAISNQPQHF	TGTGCTAGTGGTTTGAACAGGGCCATAAGCAATCAGCCCCAGCATTTT
TRBV29-1	TRBJ1-6	.	many	CSAVDGNSPLHF	TGCAGCGCCGTGGACGGGAATTCACCCCTCCACTTT
TRBV15	TRBJ2-5	TRBD1	.	CATSRGDSQETQYF	TGTGCCACCAGCAGAGGGGACAGCCAAGAGACCCAGTACTTC
TRBV7-9	TRBJ1-2	.	many	CASSLEVRDGYTF	TGTGCCAGCAGCTTAGAGGTCAGGGACGGATACACCTTC
TRBV20-1	TRBJ2-1	TRBD2	many	CSARGREVYNEQFF	TGCAGTGCTAGAGGGCGGGAGGTCTACAATGAGCAGTTCTTC
TRBV6-6	TRBJ1-5	TRBD1	.	CASSPPGQRYSNQPQHF	TGTGCCAGCAGTCCTCCGGGACAGCGCTATAGCAATCAGCCCCAGCATTTT
TRBV20-1	TRBJ1-4	TRBD1	many	CSAPRGQVNEKLFF	TGCAGTGCCCCTCGGGGACAGGTTAATGAAAAACTGTTTTTT
TRBV29-1	TRBJ2-1	TRBD2	many	CSAREAGEQFF	TGCAGCGCCCGCGAAGCGGGGGAGCAGTTCTTC
TRBV20-1	TRBJ1-1	.	many	CSARPTDGNPFRKAFF	TGCAGTGCTAGACCGACGGATGGGAACCCTTTCCGCAAAGCTTTCTTT
TRBV12-3/TRBV12-4	TRBJ2-5	.	few	CASTRTGAPQETQYF	TGTGCCAGCACCCGGACTGGCGCCCCCCAAGAGACCCAGTACTTC
TRBV3-1	TRBJ1-3	.	many	CASRPSTGNTIYF	TGTGCCAGCAGACCCTCTACAGGAAACACCATATATTTT
TRBV28	TRBJ1-5	.	many	CASKEQNQPQHF	TGTGCCAGCAAGGAGCAAAATCAGCCCCAGCATTTT
TRBV7-9	TRBJ2-3	.	many	CASSSGSGGTDTQYF	TGTGCCAGCAGCTCGGGCTCAGGGGGCACAGATACGCAGTATTTT
TRBV28	TRBJ2-1	.	many	CASSPGNVNEQFF	TGTGCCAGCAGCCCCGGGAACGTCAATGAGCAGTTCTTC
TRBV20-1	TRBJ2-5	TRBD1	many	CSARDSPGTQYF	TGCAGTGCAAGGGACAGCCCCGGGACCCAGTACTTC
TRBV19	TRBJ1-5	.	.	CASTREGGYQPQHF	TGTGCCAGTACCCGGGAGGGGGGCTATCAGCCCCAGCATTTT
TRBV20-1	TRBJ2-7	.	many	CSARKGLDYEQYF	TGCAGTGCTAGAAAGGGCCTCGACTACGAGCAGTACTTC
TRBV5-5	TRBJ2-1	TRBD1	.	CASSLEDRASNNEQFF	TGTGCCAGCAGCTTGGAGGACAGGGCATCTAACAATGAGCAGTTCTTC
TRBV28	TRBJ1-3	.	many	CASSRAATGNTIYF	TGTGCCAGCAGTAGGGCTGCGACTGGAAACACCATATATTTT
TRBV12-3/TRBV12-4	TRBJ1-1	.	many	CASRVGVEAFF	TGTGCCAGCAGGGTAGGAGTTGAAGCTTTCTTT